This T cell receptor beta chain was recorded in a study of control samples from healthy donors and cancer patients. Assay: immunoSEQ multiplex PCR; the TCRdb copy retains only in-frame clones and omits some. The table for this sample gives 150,000 to 200,000 clones. This CDR3 region has 17 residues. In germline, CDR1 is LGHNA, CDR2 YNFKEQ. V dropped 0 bases and J dropped 0 bases, with 12 bases sitting between them. Sample: blood. The source is a woman aged 25 to 39 in good health. The V and J genes are TRBV4-2 and TRBJ1-3, with D unclear. The CDR3, as DNA: TGTGCCAGCAGCCAAGAAGTGCTCGGAACCTCTGGAAACACCATATATTTT. Translating it yields CASSQEVLGTSGNTIYF.